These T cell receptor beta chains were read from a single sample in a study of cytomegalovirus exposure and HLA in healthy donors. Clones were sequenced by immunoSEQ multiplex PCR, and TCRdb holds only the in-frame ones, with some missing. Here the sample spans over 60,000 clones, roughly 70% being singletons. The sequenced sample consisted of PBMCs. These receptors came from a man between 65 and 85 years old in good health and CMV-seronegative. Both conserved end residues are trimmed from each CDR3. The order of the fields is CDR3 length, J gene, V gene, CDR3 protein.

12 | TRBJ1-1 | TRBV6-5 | ASSQDRGVTEAF
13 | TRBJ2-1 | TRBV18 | ASSPATYMYNEQF
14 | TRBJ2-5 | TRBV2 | ASSDGSSGGQETQY
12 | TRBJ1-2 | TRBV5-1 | ASSGIGQAYGYT
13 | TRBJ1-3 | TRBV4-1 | ASSPLQGSGNTIY
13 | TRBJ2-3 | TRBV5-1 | ASSWGQGGKDTQY
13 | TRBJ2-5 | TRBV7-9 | ASSRDRTHQETQY
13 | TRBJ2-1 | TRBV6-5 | ASSYEGAAYNEQF
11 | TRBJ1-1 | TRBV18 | ASSPGGAREAF
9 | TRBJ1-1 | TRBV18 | ASSLDSGAF
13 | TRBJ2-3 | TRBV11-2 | ASTFSSGGGDTQY
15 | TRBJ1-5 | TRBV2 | ASSPGQGVGSNQPQH
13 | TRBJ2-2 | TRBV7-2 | ASSVRVGGTGELF
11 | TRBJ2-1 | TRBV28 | ASRSPDRHEQF
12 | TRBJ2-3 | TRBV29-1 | SVFGGRVADTQY
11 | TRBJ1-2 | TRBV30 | ACGDLRAHGYT
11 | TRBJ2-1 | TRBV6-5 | ASSYGPPGEQF
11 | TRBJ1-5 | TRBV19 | ASSALAEGPQH
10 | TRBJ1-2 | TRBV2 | ASSSGAGGYT